This is a list of T cell receptor beta chains from one sample in a study of blood T cells in healthy people across ages. Using its own MiXCR run on the 5' RACE reads, TCRdb lists one record per CDR3 protein. The table lists some 900,000 distinct CDR3 sequences, about 48% of them singletons. Sequencing used blood. These receptors originate from a young man in good health. The CDR3 runs from the conserved cysteine through the conserved F or W. D genes are given only for firm matches. Clone size is shown for a subset of rows, as once, few, many or a class of expanded clone.

CDR3 protein,CDR3 DNA,clone size,V gene,J gene,D gene
CSVFGQGAANEQYF,TGCAGCGTTTTCGGACAGGGGGCAGCGAATGAGCAGTACTTC,NA,TRBV29-1,TRBJ2-5,TRBD1
CATSDFTTGYDEQFF,TGTGCCACCAGTGATTTCACCACAGGGTATGATGAGCAGTTCTTC,NA,TRBV24-1,TRBJ2-1,NA
CASSAGKSSGANVLTF,TGTGCCAGCAGTGCCGGGAAAAGCTCTGGGGCCAACGTCCTGACTTTC,NA,TRBV6-2/TRBV6-3,TRBJ2-6,NA
CASSLQPITDTQYF,TGCGCCAGCAGTCTCCAGCCCATCACAGATACGCAGTATTTT,NA,TRBV5-1,TRBJ2-3,NA
CASSQGSATNNEQFF,TGCGCCAGCAGCCAAGGATCGGCGACAAACAATGAGCAGTTCTTC,few,TRBV4-3,TRBJ2-1,NA
CASSLGLAGSEQYF,TGTGCCAGCAGCTTGGGACTAGCGGGGTCCGAGCAGTACTTC,NA,TRBV7-6,TRBJ2-7,TRBD2
CASSISGGPTDTQYF,TGTGCCAGCAGCATTAGCGGGGGCCCTACAGATACGCAGTATTTT,NA,TRBV6-4,TRBJ2-3,TRBD2
CASSQVTGLAKNIQYF,TGCGCCAGCAGCCAAGTTACAGGGCTTGCCAAAAACATTCAGTACTTC,few,TRBV4-1,TRBJ2-4,NA
CSARDHGLAGVRQDTQYF,TGCAGTGCTAGAGATCACGGGCTAGCGGGGGTGCGACAAGATACGCAGTATTTT,NA,TRBV20-1,TRBJ2-3,TRBD2
CASSPPGQGSRETQYF,TGTGCCAGCAGCCCTCCGGGACAGGGATCTCGGGAGACCCAGTACTTC,NA,TRBV7-2,TRBJ2-5,TRBD1
CATSDSGGGYTF,TGTGCCACCAGTGACTCAGGGGGAGGCTACACCTTC,NA,TRBV24-1,TRBJ1-2,TRBD1
CASSLTGSSLETQYF,TGTGCCAGCAGCTTAACGGGCTCTAGTTTGGAGACCCAGTACTTC,NA,TRBV7-3,TRBJ2-5,NA
CASSAVNSYEQYF,TGTGCCAGCAGTGCAGTGAACTCCTACGAGCAGTACTTC,NA,TRBV28,TRBJ2-7,NA
CSARDPGATISEQYF,TGCAGTGCTAGGGACCCGGGAGCCACCATCTCCGAGCAGTACTTC,few,TRBV20-1,TRBJ2-7,NA
CSPRNTAFRYEQYF,TGCAGCCCGCGAAACACGGCCTTCCGCTACGAGCAGTACTTC,few,TRBV29-1,TRBJ2-7,NA
CASSLEGTGRDEQFF,TGCGCCAGCAGCTTGGAAGGGACAGGGAGGGATGAGCAGTTCTTC,NA,TRBV5-1,TRBJ2-1,TRBD1
CASRAAGMSDEQFF,TGTGCCAGCAGGGCTGCCGGGATGTCGGATGAGCAGTTCTTC,NA,TRBV2,TRBJ2-1,NA
CSVVEGADGQPQHF,TGCAGCGTTGTGGAGGGGGCGGATGGTCAGCCCCAGCATTTT,NA,TRBV29-1,TRBJ1-5,TRBD1
CASSADSGSYNEQFF,TGTGCCAGCAGCGCTGACTCGGGATCCTACAATGAGCAGTTCTTC,few,TRBV7-2,TRBJ2-1,NA
CASSLPGDWDTQYF,TGTGCCAGCAGCCTCCCCGGGGACTGGGATACGCAGTATTTT,NA,TRBV3-1,TRBJ2-3,NA
CASSLGMTYYEQYF,TGTGCCAGCAGTTTGGGGATGACATACTACGAGCAGTACTTC,once,TRBV27,TRBJ2-7,NA
CASTGRADANTEAFF,TGTGCCAGCACCGGCCGCGCCGACGCCAACACTGAAGCTTTCTTT,NA,TRBV12-3/TRBV12-4,TRBJ1-1,NA
CASSQAHSPLHF,TGTGCCAGCAGCCAAGCCCATTCACCCCTCCACTTT,NA,TRBV3-1,TRBJ1-6,NA
CASSLGPRAQETQYF,TGTGCCAGCAGCTTAGGTCCCAGGGCCCAAGAGACCCAGTACTTC,NA,TRBV11-2,TRBJ2-5,NA
CASSLDVGTGSGTEAFF,TGCGCCAGCAGCTTGGACGTAGGGACAGGGTCAGGCACTGAAGCTTTCTTT,NA,TRBV5-1,TRBJ1-1,TRBD1
CSARGQTTAYEQYF,TGCAGTGCCAGGGGACAGACAACGGCCTACGAGCAGTACTTC,NA,TRBV20-1,TRBJ2-7,TRBD1
CASSLVGGGRNEQFF,TGTGCCAGCAGCTTAGTCGGAGGGGGGCGGAATGAGCAGTTCTTC,NA,TRBV7-2,TRBJ2-1,NA
CASKTWSTEAFF,TGTGCCAGCAAAACTTGGAGCACTGAAGCTTTCTTT,NA,TRBV6-5,TRBJ1-1,NA
CASRTGTKVHGYTF,TGTGCCAGCAGGACCGGGACGAAGGTCCACGGCTACACCTTC,NA,TRBV27,TRBJ1-2,NA
CASSQTATDTQYF,TGCGCCAGCAGCCAAACAGCCACAGATACGCAGTATTTT,many,TRBV4-1,TRBJ2-3,NA
CASSEQTATYEQYF,TGTGCCAGCAGTGAACAGACAGCTACCTACGAGCAGTACTTC,NA,TRBV6-1,TRBJ2-7,NA
CASSSRTGGDGYTF,TGTGCCAGCAGCTCTAGGACAGGGGGAGACGGCTACACCTTC,NA,TRBV7-2,TRBJ1-2,TRBD1
CASRPTGDYEQYF,TGTGCCAGCAGACCCACAGGGGATTACGAGCAGTACTTC,few,TRBV6-1,TRBJ2-7,TRBD1
CSAQTVLSNQPQHF,TGCAGTGCCCAGACAGTCCTAAGCAATCAGCCCCAGCATTTT,NA,TRBV20-1,TRBJ1-5,NA
CASSQEFRLDTGELFF,TGCGCCAGCAGCCAAGAATTTCGGTTGGACACCGGGGAGCTGTTTTTT,NA,TRBV4-3,TRBJ2-2,NA
CASSALDGPSYEQYF,TGTGCCAGCAGCGCTCTAGATGGCCCTTCCTACGAGCAGTACTTC,NA,TRBV9,TRBJ2-7,NA
CSAREASGGLNEQFF,TGCAGTGCTAGAGAAGCTAGCGGGGGTCTCAATGAGCAGTTCTTC,NA,TRBV20-1,TRBJ2-1,TRBD2
CSAPSGRGLVETQYF,TGCAGTGCACCGTCTGGGCGGGGGTTAGTAGAGACCCAGTACTTC,once,TRBV20-1,TRBJ2-5,TRBD2